This TCR beta chain appears in the sequencing data of a study of blood T cell repertoires in COVID-19. As for the study in general: The origin of the acute and convalescent COVID-19 samples was the United States, Italy and Spain. From T cells, B-cell-depleted T cells, or PBMCs came the material, which was cDNA or gDNA.

In the original processing: The assay estimated nucleated cells by amplifying reference gene primers. Sequencing used immunoSEQ multiplex PCR; TCRdb keeps in-frame clones, though not all of them. The DNA gave D and trimming, while V, J and clone size come from that table. Altogether a few hundred thousand clones are present, approximately 80% being singletons, with the ten largest covering over 7.5%. Germline V lookup: CDR1 SGHTS, CDR2 YDEGEE. V was clipped by 4 bases and J by 6 bases; unmatched bases: 17. This CDR3 has 18 residues. The TCR sequence derives from a man at least 80 years old with acute or convalescent COVID-19. The V gene is TRBV5-8, the J gene TRBJ1-5, with TRBD1 identical over 9 bases. Material for sequencing was peripheral blood. CDR3 sequence reads: CASSGSLTGGVGSQPQHF. The CDR3 DNA follows: TGTGCCAGCAGCGGGAGCTTGACAGGGGGAGTTGGGAGTCAGCCCCAGCATTTT. Combining the CDR3 with reference TRBV5-8 and TRBJ1-5 gives the whole variable domain EAGVTQSPTHLIKTRGQQATLRCSPISGHTSVYWYQQALGLGLQFLLWYDEGEERNRGNFPPRFSGRQFPNYSSELNVNALELEDSALYLCASSGSLTGGVGSQPQHFGDGTRLSIL.